A single sample gave rise to the 13 T cell receptor beta chains below, sequenced in a study of beta chain features in type 1 diabetes. Their antigen targets remain unknown. Study-wide results and limits: People with Type 1 diabetes carried modestly yet significantly shorter TCRB CDR3s in all four CD4+ subsets.

Expressed TCRB transcripts were sequenced after all isolated RNA was converted to cDNA. Using immunoSEQ multiplex PCR, the repertoire was profiled, and TCRdb retains in-frame clones only, with some absent. The sample yields roughly 700,000 clones, about an eighth seen once. Sequenced sample: naive CD4+ T cells from blood. All receptors come from a man aged 18 to 29 with type 1 diabetes.

The chain carries TRBV9 and TRBJ2-7; no clear D gene. The length of the CDR3 is 12 residues. V shed 4 bases and J shed 3 bases, with 8 bases lying between them. Per germline, CDR1 SGDLS and CDR2 YYNGEE. Here the CDR3 DNA reads TGTGCCAGCAGCCCAGACGGCTACGAGCAGTACTTC. Protein sequence: CASSPDGYEQYF.

This clone was counted a few times. V and J are TRBV30 and TRBJ2-7; perhaps TRBD2 as D (5 bases). The CDR3 has 11 residues. The V and J ends lost 8 bases and 2 bases respectively, with 10 bases between them. Germline V lookup: CDR1 GTSNPN, CDR2 SVGIG (reference sequence). The CDR3 is CAARGAYEQYF. The DNA for the CDR3 is TGTGCCGCCCGGGGTGCCTACGAGCAGTACTTC.

The J gene is TRBJ2-5, the V gene TRBV5-1, with D uncertain. Germline assignment: CDR1 SGHRS and CDR2 YFSETQ. CDR3 length: 13 amino acids. The V end lost 0 bases, the J end lost 4 bases, and 7 bases lay between the germline ends. The chain's CDR3 is CASSLAAAETQYF. The CDR3 nucleotides are TGCGCCAGCAGCTTGGCCGCCGCAGAGACCCAGTACTTC.

This clone has just a few counts. The chain uses TRBV5-6 and TRBJ2-2; 7 positions match TRBD1. The V gene end was trimmed by 0 bases and the J gene end by 1 base; junction bases not matched to a gene: 6. The CDR3 contains 17 residues. Germline V CDR1 and CDR2: SGHDT, YYEEEE. CDR3 bases: TGTGCCAGCAGCTTGGGCCGGGACAGCCAGAACACCGGGGAGCTGTTTTTT. Its translation: CASSLGRDSQNTGELFF.

This chain uses TRBV7-2 with TRBJ1-1, with D perhaps TRBD1 (6 bases). V lost 8 bases to trimming and J lost 1 base, with 14 bases between them. CDR3 length: 14 amino acids. Germline V CDR1 and CDR2: SGHTA, FQGNSA. CDR3 amino acids: CASAAGGANTEAFF. For the CDR3, the DNA is TGTGCCAGCGCAGCCGGGGGGGCGAACACTGAAGCTTTCTTT.

This clone has just a few counts. The chain recombines TRBV6-1 with TRBJ2-5, with 8 bases that match TRBD2. With 6 bases clipped from V and 0 bases from J, the junction kept 6 bases outside the gene matches. CDR3 size: 15 residues. The V gene's germline CDR1 is MNHNS and CDR2 SASEGT. CDR3 DNA: TGTGCCAGCAGCGGGAGGGGGATGTACCAAGAGACCCAGTACTTC. Its translation: CASSGRGMYQETQYF.

A few counts support this clone. The chain carries TRBV2 and TRBJ2-2; the match to TRBD1 covers 7 bases. The V segment lost 7 bases and the J segment 0 bases; nucleotides outside the gene matches: 8. Germline CDR1 SNHLY, CDR2 FYNNEI. The CDR3 has 16 residues. The chain's CDR3 is CASNKQGTPNTGELFF. The CDR3 DNA sequence: TGTGCCAGCAACAAACAGGGGACACCGAACACCGGGGAGCTGTTTTTT.

Only a few counts were recorded for this clone. This chain connects TRBV6-1 to TRBJ2-7; 7 positions agree with TRBD1. The trim removed 5 bases at V and 5 bases at J, leaving 12 bases unmatched. The V gene's germline CDR1 is MNHNS and CDR2 SASEGT. The CDR3 spans 15 residues. CDR3 region: CASSFLRQGRNEQYF. In nucleotides, the CDR3 is TGTGCCAGCAGTTTCCTAAGACAGGGAAGGAACGAGCAGTACTTC.

This clone was seen a handful of times. V is TRBV4-1 and J is TRBJ1-6; D call uncertain. Germline values: CDR1 MGHRA, CDR2 YSYEKL. The V end was cut by 2 bases, the J end by 9 bases, with 8 bases between. CDR3 length: 13 residues. The CDR3 spells CASSQYSSSPLHF. The CDR3, as DNA: TGCGCCAGCAGCCAATATAGCAGTTCACCCCTCCACTTT.

This clone was picked up a small number of times. The chain employs TRBV14 and TRBJ2-7, with D possibly TRBD2 on 5 matching bases. V was clipped by 5 bases and J by 9 bases, with 14 bases between them. The CDR3 loop spans 12 amino acids. CDR1 and CDR2 (germline): SGHDN, FVKESK. CDR3 nucleotides: TGTGCCAGCAGCACGGACCCCGCGGGGCAGTACTTC. Translated: CASSTDPAGQYF.

In this sample, this clone turned up a few times. V is TRBV14 and J is TRBJ2-3; tentative D call: TRBD1 (5 bases). V was cut by 1 base and J by 2 bases, with 7 bases left in between. Germline values: CDR1 SGHDN, CDR2 FVKESK. The CDR3 loop spans 14 amino acids. CDR3 bases: TGTGCCAGCAGCCAAGGGGGCTTCACAGATACGCAGTATTTT. Translated, it gives CASSQGGFTDTQYF.

This clone was seen more than once but under ten times. The genes are TRBV18 and TRBJ2-7; the D gene is possibly TRBD1 (6 bases). Looked up from germline, CDR1 is KGHSH and CDR2 is LQKENI. V was shortened by 0 bases and J by 6 bases, with 15 bases between the two germline ends. The CDR3 runs 15 residues. In DNA, the CDR3 is TGTGCCAGCTCACCACCGACAGGCCGAGGGGGCGAGCAGTACTTC. Its translation is CASSPPTGRGGEQYF.

This clone was seen only a few times. The chain employs TRBV7-2 and TRBJ1-5, with unresolved D. CDR1 is SGHTA and CDR2 is FQGNSA in the germline V gene. V shed 2 bases and J shed 9 bases, with 5 bases lying between them. CDR3 length equals 11 residues. The CDR3 spells CASSLLGPQHF. The CDR3 region has the DNA TGTGCCAGCAGCTTACTTGGGCCCCAGCATTTT.